The sequence of this TCR beta chain was determined in a study of Graves' ophthalmopathy and Graves' hyperthyroidism. Amplification targeted the TCR beta CDR3 regions, with RNA transcripts as the source material. HTBI primers were used in a first-round RT-PCR, which preceded a second-round multiplex PCR. TCRdb analysed the multiplex PCR reads with MiXCR anew, one entry per CDR3 protein. The sample includes hundreds of thousands of distinct CDR3 sequences, approximately 39% of them seen just once. CDR1 MRHNA and CDR2 SNTAGT come from the germline V gene. CDR3 length: 15 residues. V trimming: 2 bases; J trimming: 2 bases; junction bases outside the gene matches: 2. Orbital computed tomography and thyroid ultrasound, along with TRAb, serum thyroxine and clinical symptoms, underpinned diagnosis. The starting material, approximately 9.7 ml of fresh peripheral blood, provided the PBMCs. This clonotype was observed a few times. Its target is not known.

Points from the study as a whole: Among expanded thyroid clonotypes above 0.001 frequency, most also occurred in blood. Prediction of ophthalmopathy progression reached roughly 70% sensitivity and approximately 74% specificity.

The rearrangement uses TRBV6-4 and TRBJ2-2; TRBD2 agrees at 7 bases. Material: peripheral blood. This receptor was identified in an adult man with Graves' ophthalmopathy. The DNA for the CDR3 is TGTGCCAGCAGTGACGAAGCGGGAAACACCGGGGAGCTGTTTTTT. Translating it yields CASSDEAGNTGELFF.